The rows below give T cell receptor beta chains drawn from one sample of a study of T cells in Graves' hyperthyroidism and ophthalmopathy. TCRdb analysed the multiplex PCR reads with MiXCR anew, one entry per CDR3 protein. Of approximately 400,000 distinct CDR3 sequences listed, roughly 14% are singletons. Sequencing was done on a sample of blood. The source is a woman younger than 30 with Graves' hyperthyroidism. Both conserved end residues are part of each CDR3. A clone size is listed for some rows: how often the clone was seen (once, few, many), or a class if it is expanded.

TRBV7-2	few	TRBJ2-7	CASSILAGGPGEQYF
TRBV5-1	NA	TRBJ2-1	CASSSMSRQGGEQFF
TRBV7-2	many	TRBJ2-5	CASSRIISSQETQYF
TRBV24-1	NA	TRBJ2-4	CATSDLRGRAKNIQYF
TRBV2	many	TRBJ1-1	CASSEAPGPNTEAFF
TRBV5-1	many	TRBJ1-2	CASGRGQGRGYTF
TRBV6-2/TRBV6-3	many	TRBJ2-7	CASSQRGLAGNEQYF
TRBV5-1	NA	TRBJ2-3	CASYNYPENTDTQYF
TRBV11-2	many	TRBJ2-2	CASTSGTGNRLRGELFF
TRBV5-1	many	TRBJ1-5	CASSLGGAEGPQHF
TRBV2	few	TRBJ2-6	CASRDEVSGANVLTF
TRBV4-1	many	TRBJ2-1	CASSPLAGLNEQFF
TRBV6-1	many	TRBJ2-5	CASSELSAEAQYF
TRBV4-1	NA	TRBJ1-5	CASSQEVEGQPQHF
TRBV29-1	NA	TRBJ2-1	CSSVAGGGGSSYNEQFF
TRBV20-1	NA	TRBJ2-7	CSARGLSYEQYF
TRBV7-9	few	TRBJ2-7	CASSAVGNRESYEQYF
TRBV28	many	TRBJ1-5	CASSSLGGQPQHF
TRBV28	many	TRBJ2-1	CASSLIGLAYNEQFF
TRBV29-1	once	TRBJ2-7	CSVEVGSYEQYF
TRBV19	few	TRBJ2-1	CASSIKGLYYNEQFF
TRBV6-1	many	TRBJ2-7	CASSEEHLRHYEQYF
TRBV28	NA	TRBJ2-2	CASSLGLGELFF
TRBV9	few	TRBJ2-5	CASSGDRAETQYF
TRBV7-2	many	TRBJ2-7	CASSLAWSEQYF
TRBV2	many	TRBJ2-7	CASTPKLLNYEQYF
TRBV4-1	NA	TRBJ1-5	CASSQARDRNNQPQHF
TRBV12-3/TRBV12-4	many	TRBJ2-7	CASTRVGGEQYF
TRBV3-1	many	TRBJ2-1	CASSVVAGGRGEQFF
TRBV19	NA	TRBJ2-7	CASSSDWAGEQYF
TRBV20-1	many	TRBJ1-1	CSARDRRGNTEAFF
TRBV20-1	few	TRBJ2-2	CSARSGGSNTGELFF
TRBV12-3/TRBV12-4	few	TRBJ2-1	CASTLYNEQFF
TRBV12-5	few	TRBJ2-3	CAKTGTGTDTHYF
TRBV5-5	NA	TRBJ1-6	CASSLAPQGANSPLHF
TRBV27	NA	TRBJ2-1	CASSSPGAHREDNEQFF
TRBV6-5	NA	TRBJ2-3	CASSYSTGSISDTQYF
TRBV5-1	NA	TRBJ2-1	CASTAGTPYNEQFF
TRBV7-3	many	TRBJ2-7	CASSPDRSTYEQYF
TRBV2	NA	TRBJ1-4	CASSGGDAGLREKLFF